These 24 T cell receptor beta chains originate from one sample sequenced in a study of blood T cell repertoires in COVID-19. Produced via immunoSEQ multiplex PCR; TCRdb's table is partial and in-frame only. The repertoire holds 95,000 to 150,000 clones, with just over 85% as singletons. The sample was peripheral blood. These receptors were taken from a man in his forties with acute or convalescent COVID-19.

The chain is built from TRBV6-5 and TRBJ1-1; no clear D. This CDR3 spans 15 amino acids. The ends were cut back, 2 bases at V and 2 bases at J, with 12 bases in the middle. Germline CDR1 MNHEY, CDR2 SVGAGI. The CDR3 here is CASSYPGWVNTEAFF. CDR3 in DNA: TGTGCCAGCAGTTACCCGGGGTGGGTAAACACTGAAGCTTTCTTT.

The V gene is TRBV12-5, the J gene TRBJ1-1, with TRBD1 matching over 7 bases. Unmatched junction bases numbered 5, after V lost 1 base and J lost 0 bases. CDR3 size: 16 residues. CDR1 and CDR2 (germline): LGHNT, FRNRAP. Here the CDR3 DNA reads TGTGCTAGTGGTTTGGACAGGGGTGCGATGAACACTGAAGCTTTCTTT. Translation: CASGLDRGAMNTEAFF.

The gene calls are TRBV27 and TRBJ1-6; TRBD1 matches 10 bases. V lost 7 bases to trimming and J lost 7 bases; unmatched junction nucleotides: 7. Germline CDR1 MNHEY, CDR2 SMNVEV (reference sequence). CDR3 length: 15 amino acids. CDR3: CASTRQGAYNSPLHF. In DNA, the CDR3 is TGTGCCAGCACCAGACAGGGGGCTTACAATTCACCCCTCCACTTT.

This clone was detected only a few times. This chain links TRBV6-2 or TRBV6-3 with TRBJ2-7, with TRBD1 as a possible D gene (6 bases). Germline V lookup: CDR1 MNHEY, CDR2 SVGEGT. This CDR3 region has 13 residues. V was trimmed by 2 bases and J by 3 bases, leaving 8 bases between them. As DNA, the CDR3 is TGTGCCAGCAGTTACCGGGACAACTACGAGCAGTACTTC. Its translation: CASSYRDNYEQYF.

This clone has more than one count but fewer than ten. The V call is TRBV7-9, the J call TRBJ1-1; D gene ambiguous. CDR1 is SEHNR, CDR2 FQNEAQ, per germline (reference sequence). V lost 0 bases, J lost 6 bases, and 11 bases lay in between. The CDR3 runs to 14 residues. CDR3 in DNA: TGTGCCAGCAGCTTAGCGCTTGTGGCAGCTGAAGCTTTCTTT. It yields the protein CASSLALVAAEAFF.

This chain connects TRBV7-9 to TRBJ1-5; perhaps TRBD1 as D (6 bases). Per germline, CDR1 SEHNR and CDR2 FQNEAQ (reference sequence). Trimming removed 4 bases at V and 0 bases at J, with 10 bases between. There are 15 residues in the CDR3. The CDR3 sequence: CASSSQGNSNQPQHF. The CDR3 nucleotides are TGTGCCAGCAGCTCACAGGGAAATAGCAATCAGCCCCAGCATTTT.

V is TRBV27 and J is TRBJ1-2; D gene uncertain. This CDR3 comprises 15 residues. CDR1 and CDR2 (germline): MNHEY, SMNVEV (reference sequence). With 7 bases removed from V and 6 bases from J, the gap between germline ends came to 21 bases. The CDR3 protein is CASTERGNPAHGYTF. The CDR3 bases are TGTGCCAGCACCGAGCGGGGAAACCCGGCCCATGGCTACACCTTC.

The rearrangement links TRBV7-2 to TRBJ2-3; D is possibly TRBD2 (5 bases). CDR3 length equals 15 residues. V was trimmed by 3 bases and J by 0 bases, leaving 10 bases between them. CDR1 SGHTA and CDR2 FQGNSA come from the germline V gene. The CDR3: CASSLGGLSTDTQYF. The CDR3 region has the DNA TGTGCCAGCAGCTTGGGCGGGCTGAGCACAGATACGCAGTATTTT.

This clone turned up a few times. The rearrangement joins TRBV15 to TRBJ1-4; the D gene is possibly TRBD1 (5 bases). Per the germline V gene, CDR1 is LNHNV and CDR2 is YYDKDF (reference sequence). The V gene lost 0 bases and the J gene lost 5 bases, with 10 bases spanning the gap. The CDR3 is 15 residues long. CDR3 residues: CATSRETVGNEKLFF. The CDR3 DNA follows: TGTGCCACCAGCAGAGAGACAGTGGGGAATGAAAAACTGTTTTTT.

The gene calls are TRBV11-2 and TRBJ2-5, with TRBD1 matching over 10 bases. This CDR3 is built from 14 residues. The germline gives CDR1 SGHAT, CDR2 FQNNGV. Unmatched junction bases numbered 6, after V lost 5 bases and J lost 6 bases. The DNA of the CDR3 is TGTGCCAGCAGCCTGGGACAGGGGAAAAAGACCCAGTACTTC. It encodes CASSLGQGKKTQYF.

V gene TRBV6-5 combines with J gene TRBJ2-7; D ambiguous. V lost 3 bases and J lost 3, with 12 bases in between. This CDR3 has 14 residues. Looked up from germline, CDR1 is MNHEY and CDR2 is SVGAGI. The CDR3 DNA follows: TGTGCCAGCAGTTATGCACCAGGCAACTACGAGCAGTACTTC. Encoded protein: CASSYAPGNYEQYF.

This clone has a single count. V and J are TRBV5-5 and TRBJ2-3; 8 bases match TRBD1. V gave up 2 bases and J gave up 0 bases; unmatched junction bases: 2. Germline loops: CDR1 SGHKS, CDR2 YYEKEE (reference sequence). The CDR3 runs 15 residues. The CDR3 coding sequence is TGTGCCAGCAGCTTATACAGGGGGAGCACAGATACGCAGTATTTT. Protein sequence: CASSLYRGSTDTQYF.

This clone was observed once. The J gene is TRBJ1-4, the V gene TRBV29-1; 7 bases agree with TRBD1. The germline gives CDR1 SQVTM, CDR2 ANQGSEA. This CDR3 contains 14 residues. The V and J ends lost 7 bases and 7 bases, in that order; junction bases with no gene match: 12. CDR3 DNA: TGCAGCGCCCTGACAGGGCTGAGGGGTGAAAAACTGTTTTTT. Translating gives CSALTGLRGEKLFF.

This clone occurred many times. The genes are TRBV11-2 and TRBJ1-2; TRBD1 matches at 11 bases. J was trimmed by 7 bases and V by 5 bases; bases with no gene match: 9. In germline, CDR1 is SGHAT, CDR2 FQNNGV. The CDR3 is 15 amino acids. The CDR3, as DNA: TGTGCCAGCAGCCCTAGGACAGGGGGCAAAGGTGGCTACACCTTC. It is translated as CASSPRTGGKGGYTF.

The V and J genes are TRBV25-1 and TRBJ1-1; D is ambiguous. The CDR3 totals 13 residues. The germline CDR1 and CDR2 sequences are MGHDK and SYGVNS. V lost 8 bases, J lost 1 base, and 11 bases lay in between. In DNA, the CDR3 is TGTGCCAGCTCCCCAACATGGAACACTGAAGCTTTCTTT. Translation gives CASSPTWNTEAFF.

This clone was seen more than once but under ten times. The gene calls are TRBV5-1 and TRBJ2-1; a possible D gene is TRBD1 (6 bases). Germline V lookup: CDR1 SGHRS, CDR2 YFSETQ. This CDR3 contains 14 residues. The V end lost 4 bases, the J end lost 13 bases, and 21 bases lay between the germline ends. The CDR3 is CASSGRTRDTPQFF. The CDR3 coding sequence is TGCGCCAGCAGCGGGAGAACCCGGGACACGCCTCAGTTCTTC.

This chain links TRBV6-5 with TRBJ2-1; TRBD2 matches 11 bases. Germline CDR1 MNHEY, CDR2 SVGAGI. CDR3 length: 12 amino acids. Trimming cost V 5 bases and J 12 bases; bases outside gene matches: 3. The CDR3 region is CASSPTSGGQFF. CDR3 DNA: TGTGCCAGCAGTCCCACTAGCGGGGGGCAGTTCTTC.

Here the CDR3 DNA reads TGCGCCAGCAGCTTGAGGGACAGAGGAACTGAAGCTTTCTTT. As protein: CASSLRDRGTEAFF. The rearrangement joins TRBV5-1 to TRBJ1-1; 7 positions match TRBD1. The CDR3 is made up of 14 amino acids. The germline V gene encodes CDR1 SGHRS and CDR2 YFSETQ. With 1 base clipped from V and 5 bases from J, the junction kept 5 bases outside the gene matches.

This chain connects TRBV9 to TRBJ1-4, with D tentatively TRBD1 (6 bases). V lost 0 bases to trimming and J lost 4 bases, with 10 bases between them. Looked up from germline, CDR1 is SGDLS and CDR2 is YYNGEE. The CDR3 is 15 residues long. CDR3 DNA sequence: TGTGCCAGCAGCGTAGGGGACAAGTATAATGAAAAACTGTTTTTT. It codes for CASSVGDKYNEKLFF. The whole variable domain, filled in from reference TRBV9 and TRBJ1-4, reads DSGVTQTPKHLITATGQRVTLRCSPRSGDLSVYWYQQSLDQGLQFLIQYYNGEERAKGNILERFSAQQFPDLHSELNLSSLELGDSALYFCASSVGDKYNEKLFFGSGTQLSVL.

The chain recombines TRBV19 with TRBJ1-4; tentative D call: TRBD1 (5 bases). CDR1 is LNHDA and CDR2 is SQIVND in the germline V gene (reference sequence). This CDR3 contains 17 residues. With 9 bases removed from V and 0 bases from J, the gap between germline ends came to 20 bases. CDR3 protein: CASNRGFLLATNEKLFF. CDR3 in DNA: TGTGCCAGCAATAGGGGCTTCCTCCTCGCAACTAATGAAAAACTGTTTTTT.

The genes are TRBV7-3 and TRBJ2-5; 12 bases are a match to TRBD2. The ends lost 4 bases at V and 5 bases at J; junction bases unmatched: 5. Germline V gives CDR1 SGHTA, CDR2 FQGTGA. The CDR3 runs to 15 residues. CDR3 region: CASSSLAGGQETQYF. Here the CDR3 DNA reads TGTGCCAGCAGCTCCCTAGCGGGGGGGCAGGAGACCCAGTACTTC.

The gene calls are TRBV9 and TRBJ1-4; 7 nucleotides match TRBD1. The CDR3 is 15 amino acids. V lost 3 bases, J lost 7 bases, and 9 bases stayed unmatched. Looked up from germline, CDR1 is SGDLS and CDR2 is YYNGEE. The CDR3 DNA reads TGTGCCAGCAGCGACGAGAAGGCAGGGGGTGAAAAACTGTTTTTT. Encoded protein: CASSDEKAGGEKLFF.

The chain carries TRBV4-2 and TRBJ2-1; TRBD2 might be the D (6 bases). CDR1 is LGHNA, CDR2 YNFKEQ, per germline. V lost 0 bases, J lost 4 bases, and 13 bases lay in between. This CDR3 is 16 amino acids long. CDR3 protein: CASSQETAGGYNEQFF. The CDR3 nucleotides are TGTGCCAGCAGCCAAGAAACAGCGGGCGGTTACAATGAGCAGTTCTTC.

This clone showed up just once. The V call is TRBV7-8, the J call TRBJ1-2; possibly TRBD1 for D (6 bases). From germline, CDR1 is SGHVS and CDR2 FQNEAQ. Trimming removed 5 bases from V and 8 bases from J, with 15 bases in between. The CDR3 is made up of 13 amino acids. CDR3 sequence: CASSRGGRGGYTF. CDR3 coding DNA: TGTGCCAGCAGCCGGGGGGGGAGGGGGGGCTACACCTTC.